The 26 T cell receptor beta chains in this list originate from one sample, sequenced in a study of T cell repertoires in cytomegalovirus infection. In TCRdb, the reads were re-called with MiXCR into one record per CDR3 protein. The sample records around 450,000 distinct CDR3 sequences, approximately 30% being singletons. The sample was PBMCs. Source of these receptors: a human donor in good health (CMV status not recorded). Some clones in this sample may be carry-over from other donors' samples.

This clonotype was observed a handful of times. In DNA, the CDR3 is TGTGCCAGCAGTGGTCCAGGGAGCAATCAGCCCCAGCATTTT. Translated: CASSGPGSNQPQHF. The genes are TRBV9 and TRBJ1-5, with a weak D call TRBD1 (5 bases). The CDR3 runs to 14 residues. Trimming removed 5 bases from V and 1 base from J, with 10 bases in between. The germline gives CDR1 SGDLS, CDR2 YYNGEE.

This chain joins TRBV6-2 or TRBV6-3 and TRBJ1-5; D is perhaps TRBD1 (6 bases). V was clipped by 7 bases and J by 1 base, with 11 bases between them. Germline CDR1 MNHEY, CDR2 SVGEGT. The CDR3 runs 14 residues. CDR3 region: CASTKGGSNQPQHF. The CDR3, as DNA: TGTGCCAGCACTAAAGGGGGAAGCAATCAGCCCCAGCATTTT.

This clonotype was seen ten or more times. The chain has TRBV7-6 and TRBJ1-4; 7 bases are shared with TRBD1. Germline loops: CDR1 SGHVS, CDR2 FNYEAQ. V lost 1 base and J lost 4; bases outside the gene matches: 6. The CDR3 runs 16 residues. The chain's CDR3 is CASSLGRTGHNEKLFF. Here the CDR3 DNA reads TGTGCCAGCAGCTTAGGACGGACAGGCCATAATGAAAAACTGTTTTTT.

This clonotype appeared many times. This rearrangement joins TRBV7-2 to TRBJ1-2; D possibly corresponds to TRBD1 (5 bases). This CDR3 has 13 residues. V gave up 5 bases and J gave up 7 bases, with 14 bases separating them. The germline V gene has CDR1 SGHTA and CDR2 FQGNSA. The CDR3 protein is CASSAAGVGGYTF. The CDR3 bases are TGTGCCAGCAGCGCCGCGGGGGTCGGTGGCTACACCTTC.

This clonotype was detected many times. The V call is TRBV7-2, the J call TRBJ1-1, with 8 bases lining up with TRBD1. Germline V gene data show CDR1 as SGHTA and CDR2 as FQGNSA. The CDR3 is made up of 14 amino acids. V was clipped by 5 bases and J by 4 bases; unmatched bases: 6. The CDR3, as DNA: TGTGCCAGCAGCCTACAGGGGGGCGGCACTGAAGCTTTCTTT. It yields the protein CASSLQGGGTEAFF. Full variable domain (missing parts from reference TRBV7-2 and TRBJ1-1): GAGVSQSPSNKVTEKGKDVELRCDPISGHTALYWYRQSLGQGLEFLIYFQGNSAPDKSGLPSDRFSAERTGGSVSTLTIQRTQQEDSAVYLCASSLQGGGTEAFFGQGTRLTVV.

The gene calls are TRBV11-2 and TRBJ1-6; 7 nucleotides align to TRBD1. V lost 6 bases to trimming and J lost 5 bases; unmatched junction nucleotides: 7. The CDR3 is 15 amino acids. Germline CDR1 SGHAT, CDR2 FQNNGV. This CDR3 is CASSSGDRDNSPLHF. In nucleotides, the CDR3 is TGTGCCAGCAGTTCGGGGGACAGAGATAATTCACCCCTCCACTTT.

This clonotype was counted only a few times. The rearrangement uses TRBV7-2 and TRBJ2-7; 7 bases agree with TRBD1. The CDR3 totals 16 residues. Germline V gives CDR1 SGHTA, CDR2 FQGNSA. V lost 6 bases, J lost 2 bases, and 13 bases stayed unmatched. This CDR3 is CASSSTDRVGAYEQYF. DNA of the CDR3: TGTGCCAGCAGTTCCACCGACAGGGTAGGGGCCTACGAGCAGTACTTC.

This sequence joins TRBV4-2 and TRBJ1-5; D is perhaps TRBD1 (6 bases). V was cut by 0 bases and J by 1 base, with 13 bases left in between. This CDR3 is 17 amino acids long. Germline CDR1 reads LGHNA; CDR2 reads YNFKEQ. The CDR3, as DNA: TGTGCCAGCAGCCAAGAATGGCGGGGGGCAAGCAATCAGCCCCAGCATTTT. Protein sequence: CASSQEWRGASNQPQHF.

This clonotype was seen only a few times. The chain is built from TRBV4-3 and TRBJ1-1; TRBD1 matches at 8 bases. The length of the CDR3 is 15 residues. J lost 1 base, V lost 4 bases, and 5 bases had no gene match. Germline-derived CDR1 and CDR2 are LGHNA and YSLEER. The CDR3 DNA reads as TGCGCCAGCAGCCGACAGACAGGGGCGAACACTGAAGCTTTCTTT. Encoded protein: CASSRQTGANTEAFF.

On this clonotype itself: Germline is not matched at one junction end, which may reflect a read error. The rearrangement links TRBV4-2 to TRBJ2-3, with a possible D match to TRBD2 (5 bases). Germline V lookup: CDR1 LGHNA, CDR2 YNFKEQ. The CDR3 sequence is 16 residues long. CDR3 region: CSSSQAGRATSDTQYF. The CDR3 DNA follows: TGTTCCAGCAGCCAAGCCGGGCGGGCAACCTCAGATACGCAGTATTTT.

This clonotype showed up just a few times. The rearrangement links TRBV5-6 to TRBJ2-4; D ambiguous. With 3 bases removed from V and 6 bases from J, the gap between germline ends came to 10 bases. CDR3 length: 13 amino acids. Germline V CDR1 and CDR2: SGHDT, YYEEEE. The chain's CDR3 is CASSSESGNIQYF. The CDR3 DNA is TGTGCCAGCAGCTCCGAGTCTGGAAACATTCAGTACTTC.

V gene TRBV19 combines with J gene TRBJ1-1; D gene ambiguous. The CDR3 spans 12 residues. Trimming took 11 bases from V and 4 from J, leaving 14 bases between them. CDR1 is LNHDA and CDR2 is SQIVND in the germline V gene (reference sequence). This chain's CDR3 is CAAPPKGTEAFF. CDR3 bases: TGTGCCGCTCCCCCCAAAGGCACTGAAGCTTTCTTT.

The rearrangement joins TRBV7-4 to TRBJ2-4, with 7 bases that match TRBD2. The CDR3 is 20 amino acids. V lost 0 bases and J lost 0; bases outside the gene matches: 14. Per germline, CDR1 SGHVT and CDR2 SQSDAQ. DNA of the CDR3: TGTGCCAGCAGCTTAGCTGTCGCTAGCGGATGGGCGGGAGCCAAAAACATTCAGTACTTC. Protein: CASSLAVASGWAGAKNIQYF.

V is TRBV4-3 and J is TRBJ1-4, with D tentatively TRBD1 (6 bases). The CDR3 is 15 amino acids. Germline V gene data show CDR1 as LGHNA and CDR2 as YSLEER. Trimming removed 0 bases at V and 8 bases at J, with 13 bases between. The CDR3 DNA is TGCGCCAGCAGCCAAGAATACAGGGTTTTCGAAAAACTGTTTTTT. This codes for CASSQEYRVFEKLFF.

The chain joins TRBV12-3 or TRBV12-4 to TRBJ1-3, with a weak D call TRBD1 (5 bases). The CDR3 has 14 residues. V lost 6 bases to trimming and J lost 6 bases, with 15 bases between them. CDR3 bases: TGTGCCAGCAGCCTCGGTCAGGGAGCAAACACCATATATTTT. It is translated as CASSLGQGANTIYF.

This clonotype was counted ten times or more. The chain is built from TRBV7-2 and TRBJ2-7, with 9 positions matching TRBD2. CDR1 SGHTA and CDR2 FQGNSA come from the germline V gene. The length of the CDR3 is 16 residues. Trimming took 2 bases from V and 3 from J; bases not matched to a gene: 8. The CDR3 sequence: CASSLLAGAYIYEQYF. The CDR3 region has the DNA TGTGCCAGCAGCTTATTAGCGGGGGCCTACATCTACGAGCAGTACTTC.

CDR3 sequence reads: CASSYGDRVNTEAFF. As DNA, the CDR3 is TGTGCCAGCAGTTACGGTGACAGGGTGAACACTGAAGCTTTCTTT. The V gene is TRBV6-2 or TRBV6-3, the J gene TRBJ1-1, with TRBD1 matching 7 bases. V shed 2 bases, J shed 0 bases, and the junction held 3 bases outside the gene matches. Germline-derived CDR1 and CDR2 are MNHEY and SVGEGT. The CDR3 loop spans 15 amino acids.

This clonotype was picked up a small number of times. This sequence joins TRBV6-1 and TRBJ2-3; TRBD1 agrees at 8 bases. Germline V gene sequence: CDR1 MNHNS, CDR2 SASEGT. The CDR3 is made up of 19 amino acids. The J segment lost 1 base and the V segment lost 6 bases, leaving 18 bases of the junction unmatched. This chain's CDR3 is CASSPLDRALWGGTDTQYF. The CDR3 DNA is TGTGCCAGCAGCCCCTTGGACAGGGCGTTGTGGGGCGGCACAGATACGCAGTATTTT.

This clonotype was observed a few times. V and J are TRBV7-8 and TRBJ1-1; TRBD1 is a possible D gene (5 bases). The germline V gene encodes CDR1 SGHVS and CDR2 FQNEAQ. Trimming removed 2 bases from V and 6 bases from J, with 16 bases in between. This CDR3 is built from 15 residues. CDR3: CASSLNKGRCPEAFF. CDR3 DNA sequence: TGTGCCAGCAGCTTAAACAAGGGGAGGTGTCCTGAAGCTTTCTTT.

Ten or more counts support this clonotype. The rearrangement links TRBV7-6 to TRBJ2-7; 10 nucleotides line up with TRBD1. The CDR3 is 16 amino acids. CDR1 SGHVS and CDR2 FNYEAQ come from the germline V gene. Trimming removed 5 bases from V and 2 bases from J; junction bases left unmatched: 9. The CDR3 spells CASSPVGGTGAYEQYF. The CDR3 DNA is TGTGCCAGCAGCCCCGTGGGCGGGACAGGGGCCTACGAGCAGTACTTC.

The chain couples TRBV7-2 to TRBJ1-1, with 8 bases aligning to TRBD1. J gave up 1 base and V 5 bases, and 6 bases lay outside the gene matches. Germline V gene lookup returns CDR1 SGHTA and CDR2 FQGNSA. The CDR3 spans 15 residues. Written as DNA, the CDR3 is TGTGCCAGCAGCAAACCCGGGACAGGGAACACTGAAGCTTTCTTT. As protein: CASSKPGTGNTEAFF.

This clonotype was seen a few times. V usage is TRBV5-6 and J usage is TRBJ1-2; D remains unclear. Germline values: CDR1 SGHDT, CDR2 YYEEEE. CDR3 length: 12 residues. Trimming stripped 4 bases from V and 5 bases from J, with 9 bases between. The DNA of the CDR3 is TGTGCCAGCAGCCAGGACGGTTATGGCTACACCTTC. It yields the protein CASSQDGYGYTF.

The table lists this clonotype with a few counts. V gene TRBV6-6 combines with J gene TRBJ1-2; D is ambiguous. Per germline, CDR1 MNHNY and CDR2 SVGAGI (reference sequence). V was clipped by 5 bases and J by 8 bases, with 12 bases between them. The CDR3 is 12 residues long. CDR3 coding DNA: TGTGCCAGCAGTGGATCGGTTTCCGGCTACACCTTC. Its translation is CASSGSVSGYTF.

In this sample, this clonotype turned up many times. This chain joins TRBV6-1 and TRBJ2-1, with 9 bases matching TRBD2. Germline lookup yields CDR1 MNHNS and CDR2 SASEGT. This CDR3 has 14 residues. Trimming took 8 bases from V and 6 from J; bases not matched to a gene: 8. The CDR3 DNA reads as TGTGCCAGCGGGAGCGGGGGGTCCCTCAATGAGCAGTTCTTC. Its translation: CASGSGGSLNEQFF.

As regards this clonotype: Germline is not matched at one junction end, which may reflect a read error. The chain employs TRBV7-6 and TRBJ2-1; 7 bases match TRBD1. Germline V gene lookup returns CDR1 SGHVS and CDR2 FNYEAQ. This CDR3 has 16 amino acids. The chain's CDR3 is CSSSLAGTAPYNEQFF. CDR3 nucleotide sequence: TGTTCCAGCAGCTTGGCCGGGACAGCTCCTTACAATGAGCAGTTCTTC.

This chain links TRBV19 with TRBJ1-1; 7 bases match TRBD1. The V and J ends lost 3 bases and 4 bases, in that order; junction bases with no gene match: 5. Germline loops: CDR1 LNHDA, CDR2 SQIVND (reference sequence). This CDR3 comprises 14 residues. The chain's CDR3 is CASSMTGQVTEAFF. DNA for the CDR3: TGTGCCAGTAGTATGACAGGGCAGGTCACTGAAGCTTTCTTT.